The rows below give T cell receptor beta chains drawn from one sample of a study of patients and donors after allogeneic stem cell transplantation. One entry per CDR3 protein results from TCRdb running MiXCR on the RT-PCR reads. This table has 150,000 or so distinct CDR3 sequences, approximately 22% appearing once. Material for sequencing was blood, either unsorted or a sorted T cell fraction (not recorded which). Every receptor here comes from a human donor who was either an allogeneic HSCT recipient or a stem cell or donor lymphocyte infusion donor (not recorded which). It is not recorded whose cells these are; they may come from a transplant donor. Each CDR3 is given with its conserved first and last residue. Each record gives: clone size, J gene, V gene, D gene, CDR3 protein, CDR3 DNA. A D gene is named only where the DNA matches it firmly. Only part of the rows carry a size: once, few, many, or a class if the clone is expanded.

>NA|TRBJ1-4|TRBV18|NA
CASSPSDIFLEKLFF
TGTGCCAGCTCCCCTTCGGACATTTTCCTAGAAAAACTGTTTTTT
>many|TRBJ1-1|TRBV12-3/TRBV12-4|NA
CASSFWGNTEAFF
TGTGCCAGCAGTTTCTGGGGGAACACTGAAGCTTTCTTT
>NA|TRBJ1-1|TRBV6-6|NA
CASSGSAVDTEAFF
TGTGCCAGCAGTGGCTCAGCGGTGGACACTGAAGCTTTCTTT
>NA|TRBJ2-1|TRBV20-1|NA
CSARDTITRGAEQFF
TGCAGTGCTAGAGATACAATCACTCGCGGTGCCGAGCAGTTCTTC
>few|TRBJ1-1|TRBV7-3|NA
CASRRHRAMNTEAFF
TGTGCCAGCCGCCGCCACAGGGCAATGAACACTGAAGCTTTCTTT
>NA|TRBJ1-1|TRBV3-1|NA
CASSHPGTEAFF
TGTGCCAGCAGCCACCCGGGGACTGAAGCTTTCTTT
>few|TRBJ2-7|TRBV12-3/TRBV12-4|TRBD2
CASSLAGTLGQYF
TGTGCCAGCAGCCTAGCGGGAACCCTGGGGCAGTACTTC
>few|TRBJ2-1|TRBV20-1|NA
CSAMSGPTIYNEQFF
TGCAGTGCTATGTCCGGGCCTACGATCTACAATGAGCAGTTCTTC
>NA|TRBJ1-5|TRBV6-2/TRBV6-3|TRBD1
CASSRDRGAGQPQHF
TGTGCCAGCAGTCGCGACAGGGGAGCCGGCCAGCCCCAGCATTTT
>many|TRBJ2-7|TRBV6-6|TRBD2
CASSYRGEGYEQYF
TGTGCCAGCAGTTATCGGGGGGAGGGCTACGAGCAGTACTTC
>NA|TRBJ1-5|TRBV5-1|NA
CASSSSHSRAYSNQPQHF
TGCGCCAGCAGCTCCTCTCATAGCAGGGCATATAGCAATCAGCCCCAGCATTTT
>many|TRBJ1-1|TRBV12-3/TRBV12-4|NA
CASLTGHEEAFF
TGTGCCAGCCTCACGGGACATGAGGAAGCTTTCTTT
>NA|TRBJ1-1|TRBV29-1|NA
CSVEVARPGTEAFF
TGCAGCGTTGAGGTGGCCAGGCCCGGCACTGAAGCTTTCTTT
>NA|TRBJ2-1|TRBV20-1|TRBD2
CSARVFGLAAWNEQFF
TGCAGTGCTAGAGTTTTTGGCCTAGCGGCGTGGAATGAGCAGTTCTTC
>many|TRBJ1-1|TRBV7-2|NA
CASSLGGEVVAFF
TGTGCCAGCAGCTTAGGTGGGGAAGTGGTAGCTTTCTTT
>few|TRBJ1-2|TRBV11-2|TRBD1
CASSFNRGLNYGYTF
TGTGCCAGCAGCTTCAACAGGGGGCTTAACTATGGCTACACCTTC
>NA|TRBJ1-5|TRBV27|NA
CASSPYAGSNQPQHF
TGTGCCAGCAGCCCTTATGCAGGGAGCAATCAGCCCCAGCATTTT
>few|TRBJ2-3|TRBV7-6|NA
CASSLAYREEGTDTQYF
TGTGCCAGCAGCTTAGCCTACAGGGAGGAGGGCACAGATACGCAGTATTTT
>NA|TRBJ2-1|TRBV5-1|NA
CASSSPLPSSSYNEQFF
TGCGCCAGCAGCTCGCCACTCCCCAGTAGCTCCTACAATGAGCAGTTCTTC
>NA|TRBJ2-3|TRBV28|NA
CASSNDRNTDTQYF
TGTGCCAGCAGTAATGACAGAAACACAGATACGCAGTATTTT
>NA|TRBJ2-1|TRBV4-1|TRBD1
CASSQVQGADEQFF
TGCGCCAGCAGCCAAGTACAGGGGGCCGATGAGCAGTTCTTC
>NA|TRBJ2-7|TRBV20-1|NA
CSAPAQGAYEQYF
TGCAGTGCCCCGGCCCAGGGTGCCTACGAGCAGTACTTC
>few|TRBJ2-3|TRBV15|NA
CATSREFRRASADTQYF
TGTGCCACCAGCAGAGAATTTAGGAGGGCCTCGGCAGATACGCAGTATTTT
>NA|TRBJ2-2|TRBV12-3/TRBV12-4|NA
CASSLPRGAYTGELFF
TGTGCCAGCAGTTTACCTCGGGGCGCGTACACCGGGGAGCTGTTTTTT
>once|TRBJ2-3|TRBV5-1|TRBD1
CASSPPGTAGTDTQYF
TGCGCCAGCAGCCCACCCGGGACAGCCGGCACAGATACGCAGTATTTT
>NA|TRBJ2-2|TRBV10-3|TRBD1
CASHQDRGYTGELFF
TGTGCCTCACACCAGGACAGGGGGTACACCGGGGAGCTGTTTTTT
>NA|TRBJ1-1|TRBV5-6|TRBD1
CASSLQGAVTEAFF
TGTGCCAGCAGCTTGCAGGGGGCGGTAACTGAAGCTTTCTTT
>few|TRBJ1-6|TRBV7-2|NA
CASSETRGAFNNSPLHF
TGTGCCAGCAGCGAAACGCGGGGGGCCTTTAATAATTCACCCCTCCACTTT
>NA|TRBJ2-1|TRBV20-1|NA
CSAREGRVGEQFF
TGCAGTGCTAGAGAAGGCAGGGTGGGTGAGCAGTTCTTC
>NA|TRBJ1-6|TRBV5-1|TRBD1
CASSLEGQGNPPPLHF
TGCGCCAGCAGCTTGGAGGGACAGGGGAACCCGCCACCCCTCCACTTT
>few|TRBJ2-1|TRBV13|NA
CASDFRDMRGNEQFF
TGTGCCAGCGACTTTCGGGACATGCGAGGAAATGAGCAGTTCTTC
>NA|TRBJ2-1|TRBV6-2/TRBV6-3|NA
CASTYLNRGGFHEQFF
TGTGCCAGCACCTACTTGAACAGGGGAGGTTTTCATGAGCAGTTCTTC
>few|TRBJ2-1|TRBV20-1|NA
CSAPSFSGNEQFF
TGCAGTGCTCCTTCATTTAGCGGCAATGAGCAGTTCTTC
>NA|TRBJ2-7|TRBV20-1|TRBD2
CSARDVSGRPSGYEQYF
TGCAGTGCTAGAGATGTCAGCGGGAGGCCGTCGGGGTACGAGCAGTACTTC
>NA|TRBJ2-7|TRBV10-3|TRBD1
CAISPGGGEQYF
TGTGCCATCAGTCCAGGGGGCGGCGAGCAGTACTTC
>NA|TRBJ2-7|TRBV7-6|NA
CASSARTEFYEQYF
TGTGCCAGCAGCGCCCGGACCGAGTTCTACGAGCAGTACTTC
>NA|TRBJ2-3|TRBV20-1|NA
CSARYSGFTDTQYF
TGCAGTGCTAGATATAGCGGCTTCACAGATACGCAGTATTTT
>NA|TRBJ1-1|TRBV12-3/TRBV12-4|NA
CASTTRRGRPEAFF
TGTGCCAGCACTACACGCCGGGGGCGGCCTGAAGCTTTCTTT
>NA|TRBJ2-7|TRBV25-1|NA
CASSDPQGFSSYEQYF
TGTGCCAGCAGTGATCCACAGGGCTTCAGCTCCTACGAGCAGTACTTC
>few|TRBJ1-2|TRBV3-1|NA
CASYGTSDLGDYGYTF
TGTGCCAGCTATGGAACTTCTGACCTTGGAGACTATGGCTACACCTTC